This paragraph reports one T cell receptor (beta chain). How the authors handled the data: Cell counts per sample came from amplifying reference gene primers. TCRdb's copy holds only in-frame clones and misses some; the assay was immunoSEQ multiplex PCR. The V and J calls and clone size come from that table; D and trimming were worked out from the DNA. The repertoire holds tens of thousands of clones, with 82% as singletons. The data were taken from a study of blood T cell repertoires in COVID-19. Whole-study context: COVID-19 samples, acute and convalescent, were from the United States, Italy and Spain. The analysed material was cDNA or gDNA that came from T cells, B-cell-depleted T cells, or PBMCs.

Germline CDR1 reads SNHLY; CDR2 reads FYNNEI. The trim removed 10 bases at V and 1 base at J, leaving 7 bases unmatched. The CDR3 is 15 residues long. The sequencing sample was made of peripheral blood. V and J are TRBV2 and TRBJ2-3; 11 positions agree with TRBD2. The receptor was derived from a human donor in a cohort sampled during active COVID-19. CDR3 residues: CATQAGLAGTDTQYF. In nucleotides, the CDR3 is TGTGCCACCCAGGCGGGACTAGCGGGCACAGATACGCAGTATTTT.